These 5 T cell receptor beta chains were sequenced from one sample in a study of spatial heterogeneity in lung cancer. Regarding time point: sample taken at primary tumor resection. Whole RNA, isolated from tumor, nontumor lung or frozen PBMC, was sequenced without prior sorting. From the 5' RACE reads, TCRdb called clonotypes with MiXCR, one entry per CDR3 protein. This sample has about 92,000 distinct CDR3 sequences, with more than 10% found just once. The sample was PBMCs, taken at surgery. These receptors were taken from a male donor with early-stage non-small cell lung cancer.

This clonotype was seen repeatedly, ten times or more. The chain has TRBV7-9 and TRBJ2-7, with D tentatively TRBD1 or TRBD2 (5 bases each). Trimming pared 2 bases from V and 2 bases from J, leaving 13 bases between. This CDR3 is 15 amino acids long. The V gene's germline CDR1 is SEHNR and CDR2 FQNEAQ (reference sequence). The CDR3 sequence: CASSLTRQGPYEQYF. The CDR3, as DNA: TGTGCCAGCAGCTTAACAAGGCAGGGACCCTACGAGCAGTACTTC.

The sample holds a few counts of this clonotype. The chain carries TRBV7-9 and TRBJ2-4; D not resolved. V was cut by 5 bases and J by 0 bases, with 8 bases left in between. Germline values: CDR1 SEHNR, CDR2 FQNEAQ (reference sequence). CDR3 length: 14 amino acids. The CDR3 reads CASSPHTAKNIQYF. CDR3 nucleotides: TGTGCCAGCAGCCCCCACACAGCCAAAAACATTCAGTACTTC.

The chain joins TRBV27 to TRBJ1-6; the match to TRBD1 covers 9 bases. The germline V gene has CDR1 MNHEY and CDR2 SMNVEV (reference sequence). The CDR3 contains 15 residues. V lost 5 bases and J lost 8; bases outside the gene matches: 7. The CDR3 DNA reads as TGTGCCAGCAGTCTAGGACAGGGGATGTATTCACCCCTCCACTTT. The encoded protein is CASSLGQGMYSPLHF.

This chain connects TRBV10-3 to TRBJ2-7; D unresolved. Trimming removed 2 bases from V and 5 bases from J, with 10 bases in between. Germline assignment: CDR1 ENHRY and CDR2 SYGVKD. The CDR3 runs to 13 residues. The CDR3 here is CAISEERADEQYF. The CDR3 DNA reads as TGTGCCATCAGTGAGGAAAGGGCGGACGAGCAGTACTTC.

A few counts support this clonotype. DNA of the CDR3: TGTGCCAGCAGCTTAGGGGGGACGGTTGAAGCTTTCTTT. This sequence encodes CASSLGGTVEAFF. J is TRBJ1-1 and V is TRBV11-2; a weak D match, TRBD1 (5 bases). This CDR3 has 13 amino acids. Germline V lookup: CDR1 SGHAT, CDR2 FQNNGV. With 1 base removed from V and 7 bases from J, the gap between germline ends came to 10 bases.